This TCR beta chain was obtained from a study of T cells in Graves' hyperthyroidism and ophthalmopathy. This clonotype occurred a few times. The CDR3 regions of TCR beta were amplified from RNA transcripts. The study used the HTBI primer set for a first-round RT-PCR of the TCR CDR3. MiXCR, run by TCRdb on the multiplex PCR reads, gives a single entry per CDR3 protein. The repertoire holds about 96,000 distinct CDR3 sequences, with approximately 56% as singletons. Between the trimmed V and J ends, which lost 1 base and 5 bases, there was a span of 8 bases. Germline lookup yields CDR1 SEHNR and CDR2 FQNEAQ (reference sequence). The CDR3 loop spans 14 amino acids.

The rearrangement links TRBV7-9 to TRBJ1-4, with a weak D call TRBD1 (6 bases). This receptor was taken from a woman aged 40 to 50 with Graves' hyperthyroidism. Specimen: blood. CDR3 coding DNA: TGTGCCAGCAGCTTAGGTAGGGGGAATGAAAAACTGTTTTTT. The encoded protein is CASSLGRGNEKLFF.